This T cell receptor (beta chain) appears in the sequencing data of a study of OX40 agonist ivuxolimab in advanced cancers. Using immunoSEQ multiplex PCR, the repertoire was profiled, and TCRdb retains in-frame clones only, with some absent. The top ten hold about 0.64% of the sample, which has around 50,000 clones, about 88% seen once. Germline values: CDR1 KGHSH, CDR2 LQKENI. After removal of 3 bases from V and 0 bases from J, the junction contained 4 bases not matched to a gene. The CDR3 extends over 16 amino acids. The receptor was derived from an adult with an advanced solid tumor such as melanoma, head and neck, liver or kidney cancer. This sample comprised CD4+ or CD8+ T cells sorted from blood, obtained in a trial of the OX40 agonist ivuxolimab. The chain is built from TRBV18 and TRBJ2-1; 8 bases align to TRBD2. The CDR3 DNA reads TGTGCCAGCTCACCTTTAAGCGGGAGCTCCTACAATGAGCAGTTCTTC. Translated: CASSPLSGSSYNEQFF.